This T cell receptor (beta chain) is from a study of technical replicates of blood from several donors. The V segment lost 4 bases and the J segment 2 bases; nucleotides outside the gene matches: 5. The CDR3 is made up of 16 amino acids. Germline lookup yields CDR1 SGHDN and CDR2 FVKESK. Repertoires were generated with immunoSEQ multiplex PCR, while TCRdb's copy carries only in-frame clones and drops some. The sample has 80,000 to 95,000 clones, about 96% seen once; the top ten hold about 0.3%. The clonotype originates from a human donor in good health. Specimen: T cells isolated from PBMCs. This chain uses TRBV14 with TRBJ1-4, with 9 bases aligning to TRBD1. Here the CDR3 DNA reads TGTGCCAGCAGCCGGGGACAGGGCGGCACTAATGAAAAACTGTTTTTT. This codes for CASSRGQGGTNEKLFF.